This entry concerns a single T cell receptor (beta chain). Its binding antigen is unknown. No much larger clone is present one base from it, and per-base qualities are unavailable. Each collaborating institution followed its own protocols to collect whole blood in K2EDTA tubes. For TCRbeta analysis, collaborators shipped samples as frozen whole blood, isolated PBMCs, or DNA extracted from either of those sample types. TCRbeta CDR3 regions were amplified from genomic DNA using the immunoSEQ Assay, a bias-controlled multiplex PCR. On the study's bioinformatics: The number of nucleated cells in each sample was estimated by amplification of reference gene primers within the assay. To quantify the absolute abundance of each unique TCRbeta CDR3 rearrangement, sequence reads were collapsed and filtered. Productive Simpson clonality was computed per sample as the square root of Simpson's diversity index over productive rearrangements. In its TCRdb copy, this immuneACCESS table keeps in-frame sequences only and misses some clones. Where compared with another copy, unresolved V genes explain less than half of these, and the others have no known cause. V and J calls and clone size are those listed in that table; D and trimming were worked out from the DNA. Present in this sample are about 120,000 clones, 75% to 85% of which were seen just once. Around 37% of the sample rests with the top ten.

This sample was taken from a study of blood T cell repertoires in COVID-19 (TCRdb year 2020). About the investigation overall: Samples from collaborators originated in the United States, Italy and Spain and spanned both the acute and convalescent phases of COVID-19. The material from the prospective study consisted of cDNA or gDNA derived from T cells, B-cell-depleted T cells, or PBMCs. Subjects who had been exposed to COVID-19, were actively infected with it, or had recovered from it provided the deeply sampled blood TCRbeta repertoires that made up the dataset. The repertoires were released in a freely available public database intended as a resource for research on the immune response to SARS-CoV-2. The samples were drawn from the first 160 participants of the ongoing ImmuneRACE study and from 1,254 subjects provided by 6 global collaborators. Sample metadata almost always included a de-identified subject ID, COVID-19 status, age in years and sex. HLA class I and class II types, where available, came from metadata supplied by the sample provider rather than from assay-based typing. Results the study describes overall, beyond this receptor: How much clinical and demographic metadata was included differed by source and by participant, and the metadata was provided uncurated.

CDR1 and CDR2 (LNHDA, SQIVND) derive from the germline V gene (reference sequence). The CDR3 runs 13 amino acids, cysteine and phenylalanine included. The DNA shown is the 39-base CDR3, in frame from base 1. V is cut back by 6 bases and J by 5 bases, with 3 bases in the junction unmatched. The TCR comes from a man aged 40-49 years with active or convalescent COVID-19. This sequence uses TRBV19 and TRBJ2-7; a stretch of 11 junction bases matches TRBD1. Sequenced input: peripheral blood. The base sequence is TGTGCCAGTAGCGGGACAGGGGGGCACGAGCAGTACTTC. Its amino acids are CASSGTGGHEQYF.